This T cell receptor (beta chain) was retrieved from a study of blood T cell repertoires in COVID-19. Study details: Samples taken during acute and convalescent COVID-19 were collected in the United States, Italy and Spain. The analysed material was cDNA or gDNA that came from T cells, B-cell-depleted T cells, or PBMCs.

Losses at the gene ends were 5 bases for V and 4 bases for J; bases not matched to a gene: 9. This CDR3 region has 16 residues. CDR1 is SEHNR, CDR2 FQNEAQ, per germline (reference sequence). Seattle patient enrollment occurred during active infection, with longitudinal follow-up thereafter. The method was immunoSEQ multiplex PCR; TCRdb's version includes in-frame clones alone and lacks a portion of them. In the table there are 50,000 to 70,000 clones, approximately 83% of which are singletons. The genes are TRBV7-9 and TRBJ1-1, with 11 bases lining up with TRBD1. The sequencing input was peripheral blood. This clonotype was obtained from an elderly man with COVID-19, enrolled during active disease. The CDR3: CASSREAGTGGTEAFF. CDR3 bases: TGTGCCAGCAGCCGTGAAGCCGGGACAGGGGGCACTGAAGCTTTCTTT. The entire variable domain, with the rest obtained from reference TRBV7-9 and TRBJ1-1, is as follows: DTGVSQNPRHKITKRGQNVTFRCDPISEHNRLYWYRQTLGQGPEFLTYFQNEAQLEKSRLLSDRFSAERPKGSFSTLEIQRTEQGDSAMYLCASSREAGTGGTEAFFGQGTRLTVV.